The rows below give T cell receptor beta chains drawn from one sample of a study of CD8 T cells in Susac syndrome. TCRdb processed the immunoSEQ multiplex PCR reads anew with MiXCR; each CDR3 protein has one entry. Of about 130,000 distinct CDR3 sequences listed, approximately 95% were seen once; the top ten hold more than 0.25%. Sequencing used CD8+ T cells from PBMCs. These TCRs come from a human donor with multiple sclerosis. CDR3s include the opening cysteine and the closing phenylalanine or tryptophan. D genes are given only for firm matches. The listing skips clone size in some rows; elsewhere it reads once, few, many or a size class.

TRBV5-6	TRBJ2-7	14	.	.	TGTGCCAGCAGCTTGTCGGGTAGAACCCCTGGGCAGTACTTC	CASSLSGRTPGQYF
TRBV2	TRBJ2-5	14	.	TRBD1	TGTGCCAGCGTAAACCGACAGGGCCCCGAGACCCAGTACTTC	CASVNRQGPETQYF
TRBV28	TRBJ1-2	15	.	.	TGTGCCAGCAGTTTATCAGGAGACTTAGTTTATGGCTACACCTTC	CASSLSGDLVYGYTF
TRBV5-1	TRBJ1-2	14	.	TRBD1	TGCGCCAGCAGCGATGGACAGGGCCCGTATGGCTACACCTTC	CASSDGQGPYGYTF
TRBV5-1	TRBJ2-7	13	.	TRBD2	TGCGCCAGCAGCTTTAGACTAGCGAGTGAGCAGTACTTC	CASSFRLASEQYF
TRBV27	TRBJ2-7	16	.	.	TGTGCCAGCAGCAAAGGAGCTGAGGACAACTCCTACGAGCAGTACTTC	CASSKGAEDNSYEQYF
TRBV5-1	TRBJ2-2	15	.	.	TGCGCCAGCAGCTTGGCGAGCGGGCAGACCGGGGAGCTGTTTTTT	CASSLASGQTGELFF
TRBV5-1	TRBJ2-3	13	.	.	TGCGCCAGCAGCTACGGACGCACAGATACGCAGTATTTT	CASSYGRTDTQYF
TRBV19	TRBJ2-7	15	.	TRBD1	TGTGCCAGTAGTACCACCGGGACAGGGTCGTACGAGCAGTACTTC	CASSTTGTGSYEQYF
TRBV13	TRBJ2-1	16	.	.	TGTGCCAGCAGCCCCGGAGGGGTCAGCTCCTACAATGAGCAGTTCTTC	CASSPGGVSSYNEQFF
TRBV12-3/TRBV12-4	TRBJ1-2	15	once	TRBD1	TGTGCCAGCAGTCCCAGACAGGGTGGGGCCTATGGCTACACCTTC	CASSPRQGGAYGYTF
TRBV11-2	TRBJ2-1	12	.	TRBD1	TGTGCCAGCAGCTTATCGGGACAGGAGCAGTTCTTC	CASSLSGQEQFF
TRBV10-3	TRBJ2-2	16	.	.	TGTGCCATCAGTGAACGAGGGTCAAGGAACACCGGGGAGCTGTTTTTT	CAISERGSRNTGELFF
TRBV7-3	TRBJ2-1	17	.	TRBD2	TGTGCCAGCAGCCCGACCCCGGGCGGGAGAAATGGCAATGAGCAGTTCTTC	CASSPTPGGRNGNEQFF
TRBV30	TRBJ1-1	13	.	.	TGTGCCGCTACGGACAGTGGCTGGACTGAAGCTTTCTTT	CAATDSGWTEAFF
TRBV6-5	TRBJ1-5	14	.	.	TGTGCCAGCAGCCGTACGGGACCTCATCAGCCCCAGCATTTT	CASSRTGPHQPQHF
TRBV27	TRBJ2-2	14	.	.	TGTGCCAGCAGTTCCGGACTTTACACCGGGGAGCTGTTTTTT	CASSSGLYTGELFF
TRBV19	TRBJ1-1	13	.	.	TGTGCCAGTACAACAGGGAGGAACACTGAAGCTTTCTTT	CASTTGRNTEAFF
TRBV7-9	TRBJ2-1	12	.	.	TGTGCCAGCAGCCGAGCCTCGTCTGAGCAGTTCTTC	CASSRASSEQFF
TRBV21-1	TRBJ2-5	9	.	.	TGTGCCAGCTCCTCACGCCAGGGCTTC	CASSSRQGF
TRBV6-5	TRBJ1-3	16	.	TRBD1	TGTGCCAGCAGTCACCGGGACAGGGGCTCTGGAAACACCATATATTTT	CASSHRDRGSGNTIYF
TRBV5-1	TRBJ1-1	15	.	.	TGCGCCAGCAGCCCCGGCGGAGTGGGGAACACTGAAGCTTTCTTT	CASSPGGVGNTEAFF
TRBV20-1	TRBJ2-5	12	.	.	TGCAGTGCTAGATCCGATCCCCTGGCCCAGTACTTC	CSARSDPLAQYF
TRBV29-1	TRBJ2-6	16	.	TRBD1	TGCAGCGTTGAGGGGGACAGGGCGACTGGGGCCAACGTCCTGACTTTC	CSVEGDRATGANVLTF
TRBV7-2	TRBJ1-3	14	.	.	TGTGCCAGCAGCCCATGGACGGGCGGAAACACCATATATTTT	CASSPWTGGNTIYF
TRBV5-1	TRBJ2-5	14	.	TRBD1	TGCGCCAGCACAGAAGGACAGGGCCAAGAGACCCAGTACTTC	CASTEGQGQETQYF
TRBV4-2	TRBJ2-3	14	.	.	TGTGCCAGCAGCCAAGAACGCAGCACAGATACGCAGTATTTT	CASSQERSTDTQYF
TRBV6-6	TRBJ1-1	16	.	TRBD1	TGTGCCAGCAGGCGTATGACAGGGAGGGGAAACACTGAAGCTTTCTTT	CASRRMTGRGNTEAFF
TRBV7-3	TRBJ2-7	14	few	.	TGTGCCAGCAGCGCCGGATTGGGGTCCTACGAGCAGTACTTC	CASSAGLGSYEQYF
TRBV12-3/TRBV12-4	TRBJ1-4	14	once	.	TGTGCCAGCAGACAGGGTGAGGCTGGGGAAAAACTGTTTTTT	CASRQGEAGEKLFF
TRBV30	TRBJ1-3	10	.	.	TGTGCCTGGACAGCGAACACCATATATTTT	CAWTANTIYF
TRBV6-1	TRBJ1-6	18	.	.	TGTGCCAGCAGCCCCGGACCAGACCAGGGATACTATAATTCACCCCTCCACTTT	CASSPGPDQGYYNSPLHF
TRBV29-1	TRBJ1-2	14	.	.	TGCAGCGTTGAACCAGGGGACGACAACTATGGCTACACCTTC	CSVEPGDDNYGYTF
TRBV11-2	TRBJ2-3	14	once	.	TGTGCCAGCAGCTCAGACAGGGAGGTGGATACGCAGTATTTT	CASSSDREVDTQYF
TRBV12-5	TRBJ2-6	17	.	.	TGTGCTAGTGGTTTGGTAGAAAGAGGGCCTGGGGCCAACGTCCTGACTTTC	CASGLVERGPGANVLTF
TRBV5-1	TRBJ2-1	14	.	.	TGCGCCAGCAGCTTGGGCGGGACAAGTAAGGAGCAGTTCTTC	CASSLGGTSKEQFF
TRBV20-1	TRBJ2-2	15	.	.	TGCAGTGCTAGAGGCAGAGACACCCACACCGGGGAGCTGTTTTTT	CSARGRDTHTGELFF
TRBV5-1	TRBJ2-7	12	.	.	TGCGCCAGCAGCTTGGGGACCCACGAGCAGTACTTC	CASSLGTHEQYF
TRBV2	TRBJ2-2	15	few	.	TGTGCCAGCAGTCTAGAGGGACCCAACACCGGGGAGCTGTTTTTT	CASSLEGPNTGELFF
TRBV7-2	TRBJ1-4	15	.	TRBD1	TGTGCCAGCAGCTTCACAGGGGGATCTAATGAAAAACTGTTTTTT	CASSFTGGSNEKLFF
TRBV7-8	TRBJ2-5	16	.	TRBD2	TGTGCCAGCAGCGAAACACTAGCGGGGGGGCGGGAGACCCAGTACTTC	CASSETLAGGRETQYF
TRBV12-3/TRBV12-4	TRBJ1-1	14	.	.	TGTGCCAGCAGTTTACGGGTCTCGAACACTGAAGCTTTCTTT	CASSLRVSNTEAFF
TRBV7-9	TRBJ2-7	17	.	TRBD2	TGTGCCAGCAGCTTAACCCGCGGGAGGGGCCGGACCTACGAGCAGTACTTC	CASSLTRGRGRTYEQYF
TRBV9	TRBJ1-6	13	.	.	TGTGCCAGCAGCATACCAGGGAAATCACCCCTCCACTTT	CASSIPGKSPLHF
TRBV2	TRBJ2-1	12	.	.	TGTGCCAGCTGTATAGCGGTCAATGAGCAGTTCTTC	CASCIAVNEQFF
TRBV23-1	TRBJ2-7	13	.	.	TGCGCCAGCAGCCCGGACACCGCCTACGAGCAGTACTTC	CASSPDTAYEQYF
TRBV7-3	TRBJ1-1	16	.	.	TGTGCCAGCAGCTCTCTGGCGGGGACCGTGGGGGGCGAAGCTTTCTTT	CASSSLAGTVGGEAFF
TRBV6-1	TRBJ2-3	15	.	TRBD2	TGTGCCAGCAGTGATCTAGCGGGGAGCACAGATACGCAGTATTTT	CASSDLAGSTDTQYF
TRBV9	TRBJ2-2	13	.	.	TGTGCCACGTCACGGGGGAACACCGGGGAGCTGTTTTTT	CATSRGNTGELFF
TRBV14	TRBJ2-1	14	.	TRBD2	TGTGCCAGCAGCCTAAAGCGGGAGAGCGATGAGCAGTTCTTC	CASSLKRESDEQFF
TRBV5-4	TRBJ1-5	14	.	.	TGTGCCAGCAGCACCGGAGGGGGCAATCAGCCCCAGCATTTT	CASSTGGGNQPQHF
TRBV6-4	TRBJ1-1	15	.	.	TGTGCCAGCAGTGAGGGGGTCGGCATGAACACTGAAGCTTTCTTT	CASSEGVGMNTEAFF